One and the same sample provided the 31 T cell receptor beta chains below, sequenced in a study of OX40 agonist ivuxolimab in advanced cancers. TCRdb keeps only in-frame clones here, not all; method: immunoSEQ multiplex PCR. Of over 65,000 clones in the sample, about four fifths were seen once. The specimen was CD4+ or CD8+ T cells sorted from blood, collected in a trial of the OX40 agonist ivuxolimab. The source of these receptors is an adult with an advanced solid tumor such as melanoma, head and neck, liver or kidney cancer.

The chain uses TRBV5-6 and TRBJ2-1, with 9 bases fitting TRBD2. After removal of 2 bases from V and 2 bases from J, the junction contained 2 bases not matched to a gene. The CDR3 totals 15 residues. The germline CDR1 and CDR2 sequences are SGHDT and YYEEEE. CDR3 bases: TGTGCCAGCAGCTTCGGACTAGCGCCCTACAATGAGCAGTTCTTC. Its protein is CASSFGLAPYNEQFF.

The CDR3 here is CASKDRPLNSPLHF. Written as DNA, the CDR3 is TGTGCCAGCAAGGACCGGCCGCTTAATTCACCCCTCCACTTT. This chain connects TRBV6-5 to TRBJ1-6; no clear D gene. The CDR3 covers 14 residues. Per the germline V gene, CDR1 is MNHEY and CDR2 is SVGAGI. V was pared by 7 bases and J by 6 bases, with 13 bases between.

This sequence joins TRBV5-1 and TRBJ1-4, with 7 bases lining up with TRBD1. Per germline, CDR1 SGHRS and CDR2 YFSETQ. CDR3 length: 13 residues. The trim removed 2 bases at V and 8 bases at J, leaving 3 bases unmatched. CDR3 coding DNA: TGCGCCAGCAGCTTAGGGGGCGCGGAAAAACTGTTTTTT. Residues: CASSLGGAEKLFF.

The chain links TRBV6-5 to TRBJ1-1; 7 bases align to TRBD1. This CDR3 has 12 residues. Germline V gene lookup returns CDR1 MNHEY and CDR2 SVGAGI. V shed 9 bases, J shed 14 bases, and the junction held 15 bases outside the gene matches. In nucleotides, the CDR3 is TGTGCCAGTGGGTTCCGGACAGGTCGGGTATTCTTT. Amino acids: CASGFRTGRVFF.

The rearrangement uses TRBV23-1 and TRBJ2-7; tentative D call: TRBD2 (5 bases). TRBV23-1 is an ORF; its function is uncertain. Trimming took off 2 bases at V and 3 bases at J, with 14 bases between the two ends. This CDR3 comprises 15 residues. The CDR3 here is CASSQDGVYYYEQYF. CDR3 coding DNA: TGCGCCAGCAGTCAAGACGGGGTCTATTACTACGAGCAGTACTTC.

This rearrangement joins TRBV7-6 to TRBJ1-4; unclear D gene. This CDR3 spans 13 amino acids. Germline V CDR1 and CDR2: SGHVS, FNYEAQ. V was trimmed by 3 bases and J by 6 bases, leaving 8 bases between them. The CDR3 DNA reads as TGTGCCAGCAGCTTGGTACAGTATGAAAAACTGTTTTTT. Translating it yields CASSLVQYEKLFF.

The gene calls are TRBV15 and TRBJ1-4, with D tentatively TRBD1 (5 bases). The CDR3 extends over 15 amino acids. Germline CDR1 and CDR2: LNHNV and YYDKDF (reference sequence). With 0 bases removed from V and 6 bases from J, the gap between germline ends came to 11 bases. In DNA form, the CDR3 reads TGTGCCACCAGCAGAGAGTTAGGGGTGGATGAAAAACTGTTTTTT. Translation: CATSRELGVDEKLFF.

V usage is TRBV9 and J usage is TRBJ1-2; TRBD1 is a possible D gene (5 bases). Germline V gene data show CDR1 as SGDLS and CDR2 as YYNGEE. With 0 bases removed from V and 4 bases from J, the gap between germline ends came to 7 bases. The CDR3 runs to 13 residues. The chain's CDR3 is CASSVGTSYGYTF. In DNA, the CDR3 is TGTGCCAGCAGCGTAGGGACAAGCTATGGCTACACCTTC.

The chain links TRBV7-8 to TRBJ1-1; D possibly corresponds to TRBD1 (5 bases). Trimming stripped 8 bases from V and 5 bases from J, with 12 bases between. This CDR3 is 12 amino acids long. Germline CDR1 SGHVS, CDR2 FQNEAQ. The CDR3: CASSRGWTEAFF. The CDR3 region has the DNA TGTGCCAGCTCGCGGGGGTGGACTGAAGCTTTCTTT.

This chain links TRBV19 with TRBJ1-4, with TRBD1 identical over 7 bases. This CDR3 contains 14 residues. J gave up 4 bases and V 7 bases, and 6 bases lay outside the gene matches. CDR1 is LNHDA and CDR2 is SQIVND in the germline V gene (reference sequence). CDR3 bases: TGTGCCAGTACCCTCGACAGGGATAATGAAAAACTGTTTTTT. Its protein product is CASTLDRDNEKLFF.

This chain links TRBV6-1 with TRBJ2-5; perhaps TRBD1 as D (5 bases). The CDR3 is made up of 12 amino acids. Germline values: CDR1 MNHNS, CDR2 SASEGT. V lost 5 bases, J lost 5 bases, and 9 bases lay in between. As DNA, the CDR3 is TGTGCCAGCAGTAGGAAGGGGGAGACCCAGTACTTC. Translated, it gives CASSRKGETQYF.

This chain connects TRBV7-2 to TRBJ2-5; 10 positions agree with TRBD1. The last part of the DNA fits TRBJ2-7 better; the J call may be wrong. Looked up from germline, CDR1 is SGHTA and CDR2 is FQGNSA. This CDR3 has 15 amino acids. The CDR3 loop is CASSLRGDRGYEQYF. The CDR3 DNA follows: TGTGCCAGCAGCTTACGTGGGGACAGGGGATACGAGCAGTACTTC.

The rearrangement links TRBV21-1 to TRBJ1-3. TRBV21-1 is deemed a pseudogene. This CDR3 spans 16 amino acids. The CDR3 here is CASSKVGGFSGNTIYF. In DNA, the CDR3 is TGTGCCAGCAGCAAAGTTGGGGGGTTCTCTGGAAACACCATATATTTT.

The chain has TRBV7-3 and TRBJ2-5; D is unclear. Between the trimmed V and J ends, which lost 5 bases and 9 bases, there was a span of 16 bases. Per the germline V gene, CDR1 is SGHTA and CDR2 is FQGTGA. CDR3 length: 13 residues. The DNA of the CDR3 is TGTGCCAGCAGCCCCGGACCCACGGACGCCCAGTACTTC. Translation gives CASSPGPTDAQYF.

The CDR3: CASNRRGASDTQYF. For the CDR3, the DNA is TGCGCCAGTAATAGGCGGGGGGCATCAGATACGCAGTATTTT. The genes are TRBV10-1 and TRBJ2-3; 8 bases line up with TRBD2. Unmatched junction bases numbered 9, after V lost 9 bases and J lost 4 bases. The germline gives CDR1 WNHNN, CDR2 SYGVQD (reference sequence). The CDR3 loop spans 14 amino acids.

V is TRBV7-8 and J is TRBJ1-5, with 9 nucleotides matching TRBD1. The junction had 5 bases not matched to a gene; V was cut back by 5 bases and J by 3 bases. CDR1 is SGHVS and CDR2 is FQNEAQ in the germline V gene. This CDR3 has 15 amino acids. CDR3 nucleotides: TGTGCCAGCAGCCAGCGGGACAGGGCCAATCAGCCCCAGCATTTT. Translated, it gives CASSQRDRANQPQHF.

The genes are TRBV29-1 and TRBJ2-7; TRBD2 aligns across 9 bases. With V trimmed by 4 bases and J by 2 bases, 6 bases remained unmatched. Germline CDR1 reads SQVTM; CDR2 reads ANQGSEA. The CDR3 sequence is 14 residues long. The chain's CDR3 is CSVGETSGAYEQYF. The CDR3 DNA reads as TGCAGCGTTGGGGAGACTAGCGGCGCCTACGAGCAGTACTTC.

With respect to this clone: Other nucleotide sequences in the sample specify the same CDR3. The chain is built from TRBV7-9 and TRBJ1-3, with D unclear. Trimming took 2 bases from V and 1 from J, leaving 9 bases between them. CDR1 is SEHNR and CDR2 is FQNEAQ in the germline V gene (reference sequence). The CDR3 runs to 15 residues. The CDR3 region is CASSLTGRSGNTIYF. The CDR3 nucleotides read TGTGCCAGCAGCTTAACCGGCCGGTCTGGAAACACCATATATTTT.

The rearrangement links TRBV7-3 to TRBJ2-3; D may be TRBD1 or TRBD2 (5 bases each). Germline V CDR1 and CDR2: SGHTA, FQGTGA. The V and J ends lost 5 bases and 2 bases respectively, with 17 bases between them. The CDR3 extends over 16 amino acids. This CDR3 reads CASSPSGQGVTDTQYF. The CDR3, as DNA: TGTGCCAGCAGCCCCTCCGGTCAGGGAGTCACAGATACGCAGTATTTT.

The rearrangement joins TRBV2 to TRBJ2-1; 7 bases fit TRBD2. Trimming took 6 bases from V and 0 from J; bases not matched to a gene: 5. The germline V gene encodes CDR1 SNHLY and CDR2 FYNNEI. The CDR3 totals 15 residues. For the CDR3, the DNA is TGTGCCAGCAGCGTAGCGGGCAGCTCCTACAATGAGCAGTTCTTC. Translated: CASSVAGSSYNEQFF.

This clone was seen a few times. The rearrangement joins TRBV5-1 to TRBJ1-4, with a possible D match to TRBD1 (6 bases). V was trimmed by 3 bases and J by 8 bases, leaving 17 bases between them. The CDR3 is made up of 15 amino acids. CDR1 is SGHRS, CDR2 YFSETQ, per germline. Here the CDR3 DNA reads TGCGCCAGCAGCTCCTCAGGGGAGGTGGGCGAAAAACTGTTTTTT. The encoded protein is CASSSSGEVGEKLFF.

The sample holds a few counts of this clone. The rearrangement links TRBV9 to TRBJ2-7; the D call may be TRBD1 or TRBD2 (5 bases each). This CDR3 has 13 residues. Trimming took off 8 bases at V and 5 bases at J, with 17 bases between the two ends. CDR1 SGDLS and CDR2 YYNGEE come from the germline V gene. CDR3 coding DNA: TGTGCCAGTGCCAGGGACCGGGGAAACGAGCAGTACTTC. It is translated as CASARDRGNEQYF.

J is TRBJ1-6 and V is TRBV9, with D unresolved. Germline V gives CDR1 SGDLS, CDR2 YYNGEE. This CDR3 spans 15 amino acids. V was cut by 5 bases and J by 1 base, with 10 bases left in between. The CDR3 protein is CASSSGISYNSPLHF. The DNA for the CDR3 is TGTGCCAGCAGTTCTGGGATTTCCTATAATTCACCCCTCCACTTT.

V and J are TRBV15 and TRBJ2-7; 7 bases agree with TRBD1. Trimming took 1 base from V and 4 from J; bases not matched to a gene: 4. CDR1 is LNHNV, CDR2 YYDKDF, per germline (reference sequence). The CDR3 has 14 residues. Here the CDR3 DNA reads TGTGCCACCAGCAGAGCGCGCAGGGGGTACGAGCAGTACTTC. Protein: CATSRARRGYEQYF.

The V call is TRBV5-1, the J call TRBJ2-7; D may correspond to TRBD1 or TRBD2 (7 bases each). V lost 0 bases to trimming and J lost 0 bases, with 16 bases between them. CDR3 size: 17 residues. Germline CDR1 SGHRS, CDR2 YFSETQ. This CDR3 is CASSLGYRGGSSYEQYF. In DNA form, the CDR3 reads TGCGCCAGCAGCTTGGGGTACAGGGGAGGGAGCTCCTACGAGCAGTACTTC.

The chain joins TRBV5-6 to TRBJ1-5; 7 bases line up with TRBD1. Germline V gene lookup returns CDR1 SGHDT and CDR2 YYEEEE. Trimming removed 3 bases from V and 7 bases from J; junction bases left unmatched: 7. The CDR3 extends over 14 amino acids. The CDR3 is CASSSTGVGQPQHF. The DNA of the CDR3 is TGTGCCAGCAGCTCTACAGGGGTAGGGCAGCCCCAGCATTTT.

J is TRBJ1-2 and V is TRBV28; D gene uncertain. This CDR3 has 14 amino acids. Trimming shortened V by 5 bases and J by 5 bases, and 15 bases separated the two germline ends. Germline V gene lookup returns CDR1 MDHEN and CDR2 SYDVKM. As DNA, the CDR3 is TGTGCCAGCAGTCCCCCCACCTCCCGGTATGGCTACACCTTC. It yields the protein CASSPPTSRYGYTF.

This chain connects TRBV28 to TRBJ2-1, with 10 bases matching TRBD1. The trim removed 5 bases at V and 6 bases at J, leaving 19 bases unmatched. Germline assignment: CDR1 MDHEN and CDR2 SYDVKM. The CDR3 extends over 19 amino acids. The CDR3 loop reads CASSIPTGLGQGLGNEQFF. In DNA, the CDR3 is TGTGCCAGCAGTATCCCGACAGGTTTGGGACAGGGGTTAGGCAATGAGCAGTTCTTC.

This chain joins TRBV7-2 and TRBJ2-3; D not resolved. The CDR3 spans 13 residues. Between the trimmed V and J ends, which lost 0 bases and 2 bases, there was a span of 3 bases. CDR1 and CDR2 (germline): SGHTA, FQGNSA. The CDR3 spells CASSLATTDTQYF. CDR3 nucleotide sequence: TGTGCCAGCAGCTTAGCAACCACAGATACGCAGTATTTT.

This clone has a handful of counts. The chain employs TRBV19 and TRBJ2-7; 9 bases match TRBD2. V dropped 2 bases and J dropped 0; count of bases not matched to a gene: 5. This CDR3 has 16 residues. Germline V lookup: CDR1 LNHDA, CDR2 SQIVND (reference sequence). The CDR3 sequence is CASSITPAGGSYEQYF. The CDR3, as DNA: TGTGCCAGTAGTATAACTCCAGCGGGAGGCTCCTACGAGCAGTACTTC.

The gene calls are TRBV28 and TRBJ1-5; tentative D call: TRBD1 (6 bases). This CDR3 contains 14 residues. Trimming removed 6 bases from V and 0 bases from J, with 9 bases in between. Germline V gene data show CDR1 as MDHEN and CDR2 as SYDVKM. DNA of the CDR3: TGTGCCAGCAGGCAGGGGAGTAGCAATCAGCCCCAGCATTTT. This sequence encodes CASRQGSSNQPQHF.